Listed here are 17 T cell receptor beta chains from one sample, sequenced in a study of T-cell reconstitution after alpha-beta-depleted transplantation in children. Unique molecular identifiers were built into the TCRbeta library. MiXCR, applied by TCRdb to the PCR reads, yields one record per CDR3 protein. The table records about 200,000 distinct CDR3 sequences, 5.5% to 7% of them present only once. Sample: PBMCs, taken before TCRalphabeta/CD19-depleted stem cell transplant. Every receptor here comes from a boy younger than 10 with acute lymphoblastic leukemia, due to receive a stem cell transplant.

The table lists this clonotype with many counts. V usage is TRBV20-1 and J usage is TRBJ2-6; the D is unclear. The ends were cut back, 3 bases at V and 4 bases at J, with 4 bases in the middle. This CDR3 contains 12 residues. The germline V gene has CDR1 DFQATT and CDR2 SNEGSKA (reference sequence). The CDR3 DNA reads TGCAGTGCTAGCTCCGGGGCCAACGTCCTGACTTTC. Its protein product is CSASSGANVLTF.

This clonotype was detected many times. The chain links TRBV7-2 to TRBJ2-2; the D is unclear. The CDR3 is made up of 15 amino acids. V gave up 5 bases and J gave up 1 base, with 11 bases separating them. Germline lookup yields CDR1 SGHTA and CDR2 FQGNSA. CDR3 coding DNA: TGTGCCAGCAGCCCATATCGCGGGAACACCGGGGAGCTGTTTTTT. This codes for CASSPYRGNTGELFF.

This clonotype has just a few counts. The J gene is TRBJ2-7, the V gene TRBV30; D is unresolved. Germline CDR1 GTSNPN, CDR2 SVGIG (reference sequence). The CDR3 is 12 amino acids. The germline V and J ends were trimmed by 2 bases and 6 bases, with 11 bases remaining between them. In nucleotides, the CDR3 is TGTGCCTGGAGTCCCACAACCGGCGAGCAGTACTTC. Its translation: CAWSPTTGEQYF.

This clonotype was recorded many times. The CDR3 bases are TGCGCCAGCAGCTTGGCCGGTCTAGCGGGGTTGGATGAGCAGTTCTTC. Translated, it gives CASSLAGLAGLDEQFF. This chain connects TRBV5-1 to TRBJ2-1; 9 bases are shared with TRBD2. Trimming removed 0 bases from V and 8 bases from J; junction bases left unmatched: 9. Germline V gene data show CDR1 as SGHRS and CDR2 as YFSETQ. This CDR3 spans 16 amino acids.

The chain joins TRBV28 to TRBJ2-7; 9 bases align to TRBD1. Germline loops: CDR1 MDHEN, CDR2 SYDVKM. CDR3 length equals 17 residues. With V trimmed by 5 bases and J by 6 bases, 17 bases remained unmatched. The CDR3 here is CASSLRDRVIPLLEQYF. Written as DNA, the CDR3 is TGTGCCAGCAGTCTCCGGGACAGGGTGATTCCCCTACTCGAGCAGTACTTC. The whole variable domain, remainder taken from reference TRBV28 and TRBJ2-7, is DVKVTQSSRYLVKRTGEKVFLECVQDMDHENMFWYRQDPGLGLRLIYFSYDVKMKEKGDIPEGYSVSREKKERFSLILESASTNQTSMYLCASSLRDRVIPLLEQYFGPGTRLTVT.

Ten or more counts support this clonotype. The chain links TRBV28 to TRBJ2-6; unclear D gene. V gave up 2 bases and J gave up 0 bases, with 8 bases separating them. Germline values: CDR1 MDHEN, CDR2 SYDVKM. This CDR3 contains 16 residues. CDR3 sequence: CASSLEAASGANVLTF. CDR3 bases: TGTGCCAGCAGTTTAGAGGCAGCCTCTGGGGCCAACGTCCTGACTTTC.

This clonotype turned up a few times. The chain recombines TRBV11-2 with TRBJ2-7; no clear D gene. Deletions cut 2 bases from V and 0 bases from J, with 14 bases between. Germline V lookup: CDR1 SGHAT, CDR2 FQNNGV. The CDR3 loop spans 16 amino acids. Written as DNA, the CDR3 is TGTGCCAGCAGCTTATTCCTCCCAGGAAGCTCCTACGAGCAGTACTTC. Its translation: CASSLFLPGSSYEQYF.

This clonotype has a count of ten or more. The rearrangement uses TRBV28 and TRBJ2-1; D not certain. The length of the CDR3 is 12 residues. V was clipped by 8 bases and J by 6 bases, with 11 bases between them. CDR1 is MDHEN and CDR2 is SYDVKM in the germline V gene. CDR3 bases: TGTGCCAGCTTCGTTACTTTCAATGAGCAGTTCTTC. This encodes CASFVTFNEQFF.

This clonotype has a handful of counts. The chain joins TRBV20-1 to TRBJ2-7; D gene uncertain. V was trimmed by 3 bases and J by 2 bases, leaving 11 bases between them. Germline V gives CDR1 DFQATT, CDR2 SNEGSKA (reference sequence). There are 13 residues in the CDR3. The CDR3 region has the DNA TGCAGTGCTAGGAACGGGCCCACCTACGAGCAGTACTTC. Its protein is CSARNGPTYEQYF.

About this clonotype: One end of the junction varies from germline; a read error may be responsible. This chain links TRBV3-1 with TRBJ2-1, with 12 bases identical to TRBD2. Germline V gene lookup returns CDR1 LGHDT and CDR2 YNNKEL (reference sequence). The CDR3 covers 15 residues. The CDR3 coding sequence is TGTGCCAGCAGCCAAACTAGCGGGGGGATAAATGAGGAGTTCTTC. Residues: CASSQTSGGINEEFF.

This clonotype was seen many times. The CDR3 DNA follows: TGTGCCAGCAGCTTAGGCGAGTACAATGAGCAGTTCTTC. Protein sequence: CASSLGEYNEQFF. The chain is built from TRBV7-9 and TRBJ2-1; the D is unclear. Trimming stripped 1 base from V and 4 bases from J, with 5 bases between. The CDR3 loop spans 13 amino acids. Germline CDR1 is SEHNR and CDR2 is FQNEAQ (reference sequence).

The sample holds many counts of this clonotype. This chain connects TRBV20-1 to TRBJ2-7; either TRBD1 or TRBD2 may supply D (5 bases each). Trimming cost V 4 bases and J 5 bases, with 21 bases left between them. The CDR3 extends over 15 amino acids. Looked up from germline, CDR1 is DFQATT and CDR2 is SNEGSKA (reference sequence). DNA for the CDR3: TGCAGTGCTAACAAAGGCGGGTCTTGGGACCACGAGCAGTACTTC. Protein sequence: CSANKGGSWDHEQYF.

The chain employs TRBV12-3 or TRBV12-4 and TRBJ2-1; 11 bases line up with TRBD2. V lost 10 bases, J lost 0 bases, and 17 bases stayed unmatched. The CDR3 extends over 19 amino acids. CDR3 in amino acids: CAICPRLAGSSGSYNEQFF. CDR3 sequence (DNA): TGTGCCATCTGCCCCAGACTAGCGGGAAGTAGCGGCTCCTACAATGAGCAGTTCTTC.

This clonotype was picked up many times. The chain uses TRBV10-3 and TRBJ2-7; TRBD2 agrees at 8 bases. V lost 7 bases and J lost 1; bases outside the gene matches: 6. The CDR3 is made up of 14 amino acids. CDR1 and CDR2 (germline): ENHRY, SYGVKD. In DNA form, the CDR3 reads TGTGCCATCAATTCGGGGGGGGGATCCTACGAGCAGTACTTC. This sequence encodes CAINSGGGSYEQYF.

This clonotype occurred many times. The chain carries TRBV27 and TRBJ2-1; D possibly corresponds to TRBD2 (6 bases). From germline, CDR1 is MNHEY and CDR2 SMNVEV (reference sequence). V was clipped by 6 bases and J by 1 base, with 13 bases between them. The CDR3 is made up of 15 amino acids. This chain's CDR3 is CASSRGSGSYNEQFF. The CDR3 coding sequence is TGTGCCAGCAGCCGGGGGAGCGGTTCCTACAATGAGCAGTTCTTC.

V gene TRBV11-1 combines with J gene TRBJ2-3; 7 bases fit TRBD1. The CDR3 loop spans 17 amino acids. V lost 1 base, J lost 2 bases, and 9 bases stayed unmatched. Looked up from germline, CDR1 is SGHAT and CDR2 is FQDESV (reference sequence). The chain's CDR3 is CASSLGTQRGLTDTQYF. In DNA form, the CDR3 reads TGTGCCAGCAGCTTAGGGACCCAAAGGGGGCTCACAGATACGCAGTATTTT.

Many counts were recorded for this clonotype. This chain uses TRBV5-6 with TRBJ1-6; no clear D gene. CDR1 SGHDT and CDR2 YYEEEE come from the germline V gene. V lost 1 base and J 9 bases, leaving 11 bases between the germline ends. The length of the CDR3 is 14 residues. Written as DNA, the CDR3 is TGTGCCAGCAGCTTGATGGGATTCGGTTCACCCCTCCACTTT. This gives the protein CASSLMGFGSPLHF.